This T cell receptor (beta chain) was retrieved from a study of cytomegalovirus exposure and HLA in healthy donors. The PCR made use of 60 Vbeta and 13 Jbeta primers. The assay was immunoSEQ multiplex PCR, and TCRdb's table has in-frame clones only and misses some. The top ten hold 1.4% of the sample, which has approximately 220,000 clones, roughly four fifths seen once. The CDR3 extends over 12 amino acids. Germline V lookup: CDR1 SGHRS, CDR2 YFSETQ. The gene calls are TRBV5-1 and TRBJ2-5; TRBD1 agrees at 9 bases. The assigned J gene may be wrong: the sequence end matches TRBJ2-7 better. The sequence derives from a girl between 10 and 17 years old in good health and CMV-seronegative. The sample consisted of PBMCs. CDR3 region: CASSGQGNEQYF. In DNA form, the CDR3 reads TGCGCCAGCAGCGGACAGGGGAACGAGCAGTACTTC.